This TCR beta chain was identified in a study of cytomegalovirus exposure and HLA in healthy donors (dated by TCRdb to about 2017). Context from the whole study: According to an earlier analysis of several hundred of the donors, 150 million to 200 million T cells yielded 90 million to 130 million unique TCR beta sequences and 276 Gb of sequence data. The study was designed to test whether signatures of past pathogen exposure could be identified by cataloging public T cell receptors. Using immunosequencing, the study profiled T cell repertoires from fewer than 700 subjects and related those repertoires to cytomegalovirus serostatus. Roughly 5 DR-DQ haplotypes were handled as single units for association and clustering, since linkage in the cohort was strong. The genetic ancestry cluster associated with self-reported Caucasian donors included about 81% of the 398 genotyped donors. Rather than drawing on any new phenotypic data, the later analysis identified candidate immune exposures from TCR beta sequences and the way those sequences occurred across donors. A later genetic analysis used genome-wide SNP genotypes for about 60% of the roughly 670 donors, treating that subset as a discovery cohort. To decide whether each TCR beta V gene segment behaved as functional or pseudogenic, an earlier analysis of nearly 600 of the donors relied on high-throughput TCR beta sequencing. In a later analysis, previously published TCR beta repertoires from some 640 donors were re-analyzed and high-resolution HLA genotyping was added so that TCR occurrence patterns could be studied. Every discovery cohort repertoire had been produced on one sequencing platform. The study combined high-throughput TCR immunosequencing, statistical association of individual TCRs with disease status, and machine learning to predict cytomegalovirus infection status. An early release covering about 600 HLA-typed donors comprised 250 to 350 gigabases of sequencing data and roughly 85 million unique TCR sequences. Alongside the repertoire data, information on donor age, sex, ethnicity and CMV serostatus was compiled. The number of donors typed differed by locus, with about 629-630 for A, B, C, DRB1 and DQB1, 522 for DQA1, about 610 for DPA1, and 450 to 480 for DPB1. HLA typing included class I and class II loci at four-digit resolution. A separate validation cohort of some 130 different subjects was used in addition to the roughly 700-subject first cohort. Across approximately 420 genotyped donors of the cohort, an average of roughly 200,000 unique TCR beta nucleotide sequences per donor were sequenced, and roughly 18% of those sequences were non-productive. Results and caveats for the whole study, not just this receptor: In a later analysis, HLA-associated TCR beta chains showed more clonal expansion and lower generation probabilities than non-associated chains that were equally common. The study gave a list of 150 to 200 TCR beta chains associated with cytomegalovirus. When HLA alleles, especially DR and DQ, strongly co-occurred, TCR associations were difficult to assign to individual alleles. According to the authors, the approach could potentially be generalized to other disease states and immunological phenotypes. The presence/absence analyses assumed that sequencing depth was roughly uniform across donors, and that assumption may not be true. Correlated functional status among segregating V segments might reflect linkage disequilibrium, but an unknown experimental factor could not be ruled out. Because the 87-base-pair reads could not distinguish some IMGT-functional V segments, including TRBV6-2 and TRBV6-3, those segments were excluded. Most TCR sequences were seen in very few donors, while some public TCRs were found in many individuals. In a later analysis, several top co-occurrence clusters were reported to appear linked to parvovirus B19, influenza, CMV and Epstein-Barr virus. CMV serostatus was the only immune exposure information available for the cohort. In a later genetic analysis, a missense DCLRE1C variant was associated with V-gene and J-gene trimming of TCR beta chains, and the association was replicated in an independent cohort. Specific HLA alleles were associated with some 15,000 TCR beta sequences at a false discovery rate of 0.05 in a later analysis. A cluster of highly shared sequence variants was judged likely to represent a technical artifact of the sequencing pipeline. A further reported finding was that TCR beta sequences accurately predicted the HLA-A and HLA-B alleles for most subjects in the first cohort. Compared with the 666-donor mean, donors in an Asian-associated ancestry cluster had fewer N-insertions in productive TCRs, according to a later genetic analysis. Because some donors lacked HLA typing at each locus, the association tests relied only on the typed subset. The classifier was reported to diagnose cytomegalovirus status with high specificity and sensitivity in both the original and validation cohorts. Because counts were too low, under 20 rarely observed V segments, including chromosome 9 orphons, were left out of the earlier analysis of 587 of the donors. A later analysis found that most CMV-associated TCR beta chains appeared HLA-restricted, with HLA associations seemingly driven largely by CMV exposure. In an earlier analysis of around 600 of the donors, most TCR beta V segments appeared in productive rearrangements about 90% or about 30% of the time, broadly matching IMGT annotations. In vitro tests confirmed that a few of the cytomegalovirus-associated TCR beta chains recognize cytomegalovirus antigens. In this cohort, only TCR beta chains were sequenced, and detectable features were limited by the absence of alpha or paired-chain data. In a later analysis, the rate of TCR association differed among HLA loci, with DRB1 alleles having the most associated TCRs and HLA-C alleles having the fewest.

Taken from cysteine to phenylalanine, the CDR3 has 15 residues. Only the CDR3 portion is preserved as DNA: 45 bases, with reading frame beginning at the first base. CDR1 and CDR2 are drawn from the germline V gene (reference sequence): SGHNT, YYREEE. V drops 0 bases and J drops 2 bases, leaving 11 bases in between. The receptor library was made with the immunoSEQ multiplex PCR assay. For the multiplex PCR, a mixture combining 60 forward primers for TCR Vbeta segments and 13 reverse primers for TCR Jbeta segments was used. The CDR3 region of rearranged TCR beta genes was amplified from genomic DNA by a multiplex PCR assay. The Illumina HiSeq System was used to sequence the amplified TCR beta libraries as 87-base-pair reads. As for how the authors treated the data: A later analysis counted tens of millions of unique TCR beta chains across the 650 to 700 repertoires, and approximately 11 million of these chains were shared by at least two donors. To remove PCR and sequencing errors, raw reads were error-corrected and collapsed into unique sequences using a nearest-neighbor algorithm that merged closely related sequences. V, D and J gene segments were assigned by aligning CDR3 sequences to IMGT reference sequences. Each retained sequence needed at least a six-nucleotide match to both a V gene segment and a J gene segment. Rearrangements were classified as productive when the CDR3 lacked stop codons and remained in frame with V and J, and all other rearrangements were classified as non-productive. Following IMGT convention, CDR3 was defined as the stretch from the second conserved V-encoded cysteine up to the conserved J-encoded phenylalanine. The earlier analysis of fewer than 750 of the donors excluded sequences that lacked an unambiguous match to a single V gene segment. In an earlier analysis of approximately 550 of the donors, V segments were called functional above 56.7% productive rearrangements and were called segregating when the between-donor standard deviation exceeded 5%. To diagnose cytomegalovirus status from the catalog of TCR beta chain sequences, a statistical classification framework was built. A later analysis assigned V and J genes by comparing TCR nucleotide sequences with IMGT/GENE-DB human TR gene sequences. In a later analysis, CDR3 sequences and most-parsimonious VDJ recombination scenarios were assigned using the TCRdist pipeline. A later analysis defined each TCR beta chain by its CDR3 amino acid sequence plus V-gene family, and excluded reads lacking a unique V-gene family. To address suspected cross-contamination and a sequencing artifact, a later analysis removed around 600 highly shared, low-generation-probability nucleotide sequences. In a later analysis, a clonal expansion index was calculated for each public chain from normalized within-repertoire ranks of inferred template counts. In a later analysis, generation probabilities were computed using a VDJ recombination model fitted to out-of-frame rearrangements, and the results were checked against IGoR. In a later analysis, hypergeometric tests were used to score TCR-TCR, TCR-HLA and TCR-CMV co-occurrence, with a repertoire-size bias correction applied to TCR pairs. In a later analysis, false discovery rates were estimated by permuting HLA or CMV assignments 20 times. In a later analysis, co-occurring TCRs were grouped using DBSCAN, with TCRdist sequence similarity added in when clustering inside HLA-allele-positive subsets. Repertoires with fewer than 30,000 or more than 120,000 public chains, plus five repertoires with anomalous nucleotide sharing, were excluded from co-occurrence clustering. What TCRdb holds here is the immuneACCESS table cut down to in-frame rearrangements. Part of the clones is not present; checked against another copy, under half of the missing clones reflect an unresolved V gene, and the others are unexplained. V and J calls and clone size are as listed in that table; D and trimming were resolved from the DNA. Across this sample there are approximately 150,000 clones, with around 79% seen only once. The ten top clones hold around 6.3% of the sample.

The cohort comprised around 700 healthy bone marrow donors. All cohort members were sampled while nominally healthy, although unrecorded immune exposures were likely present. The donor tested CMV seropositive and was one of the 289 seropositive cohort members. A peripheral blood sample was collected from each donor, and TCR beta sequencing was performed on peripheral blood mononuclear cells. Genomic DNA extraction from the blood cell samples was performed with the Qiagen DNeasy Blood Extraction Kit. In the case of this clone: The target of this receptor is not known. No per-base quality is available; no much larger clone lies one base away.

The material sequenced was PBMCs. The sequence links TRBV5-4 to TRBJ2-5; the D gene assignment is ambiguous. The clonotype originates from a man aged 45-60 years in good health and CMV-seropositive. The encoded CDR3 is CASSLEYSTQETQYF. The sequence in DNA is TGTGCCAGCAGCTTGGAGTACAGTACGCAAGAGACCCAGTACTTC.